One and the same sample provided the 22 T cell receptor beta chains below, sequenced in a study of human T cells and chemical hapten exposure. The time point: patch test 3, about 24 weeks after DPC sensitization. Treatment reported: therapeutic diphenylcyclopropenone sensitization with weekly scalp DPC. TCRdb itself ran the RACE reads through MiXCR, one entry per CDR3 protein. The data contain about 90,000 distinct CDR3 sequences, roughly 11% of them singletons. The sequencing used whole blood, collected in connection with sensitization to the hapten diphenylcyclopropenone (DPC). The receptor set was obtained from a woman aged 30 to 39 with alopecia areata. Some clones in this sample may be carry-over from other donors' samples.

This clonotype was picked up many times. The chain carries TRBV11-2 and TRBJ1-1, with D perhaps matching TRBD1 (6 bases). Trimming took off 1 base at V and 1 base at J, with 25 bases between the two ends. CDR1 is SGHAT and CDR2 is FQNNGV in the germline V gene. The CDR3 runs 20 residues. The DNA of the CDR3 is TGTGCCAGCAGCTTAGTGAGGGCCCAGGGGCGATCTCTTAAGAACACTGAAGCTTTCTTT. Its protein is CASSLVRAQGRSLKNTEAFF.

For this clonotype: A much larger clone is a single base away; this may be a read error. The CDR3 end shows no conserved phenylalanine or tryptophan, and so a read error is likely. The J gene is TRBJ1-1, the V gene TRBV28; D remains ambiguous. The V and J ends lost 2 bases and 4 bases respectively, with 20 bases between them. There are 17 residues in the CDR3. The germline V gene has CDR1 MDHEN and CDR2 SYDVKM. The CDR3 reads CASSLLYPPNGGTEAFS. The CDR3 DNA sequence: TGTGCCAGCAGTTTACTCTACCCACCCAACGGAGGCACTGAAGCTTTCTCT.

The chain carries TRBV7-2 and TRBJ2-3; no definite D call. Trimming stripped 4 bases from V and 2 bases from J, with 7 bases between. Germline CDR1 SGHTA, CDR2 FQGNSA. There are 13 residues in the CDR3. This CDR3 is CASSSPNTDTQYF. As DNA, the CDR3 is TGTGCCAGCAGCTCACCTAACACAGATACGCAGTATTTT.

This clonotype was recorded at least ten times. The CDR3 DNA is TGTGCCAGCAGCGACCGGGACAGGTCTGGGTGGACAGATACGCAGTATTTT. It codes for CASSDRDRSGWTDTQYF. The chain combines TRBV3-1 with TRBJ2-3, with 8 bases lining up with TRBD1. Unmatched junction bases numbered 13, after V lost 5 bases and J lost 3 bases. CDR1 and CDR2 (germline): LGHDT, YNNKEL (reference sequence). CDR3 length: 17 amino acids.

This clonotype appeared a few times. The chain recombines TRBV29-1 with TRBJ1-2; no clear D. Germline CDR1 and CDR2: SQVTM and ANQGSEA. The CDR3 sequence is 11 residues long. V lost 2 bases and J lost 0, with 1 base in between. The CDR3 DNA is TGCAGCGTTGAATCTAACTATGGCTACACCTTC. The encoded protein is CSVESNYGYTF.

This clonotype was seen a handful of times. The CDR3: CASSSYELNTEAFF. CDR3 coding DNA: TGTGCCAGCAGCTCCTACGAACTGAACACTGAAGCTTTCTTT. The chain couples TRBV7-2 to TRBJ1-1; unclear D gene. V gave up 4 bases and J gave up 0 bases, with 9 bases separating them. The CDR3 sequence is 14 residues long. Germline values: CDR1 SGHTA, CDR2 FQGNSA.

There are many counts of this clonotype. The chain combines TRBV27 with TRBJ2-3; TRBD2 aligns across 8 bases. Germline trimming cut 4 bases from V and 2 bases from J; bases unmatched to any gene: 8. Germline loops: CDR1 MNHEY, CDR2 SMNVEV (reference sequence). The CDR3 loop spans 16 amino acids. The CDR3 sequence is CASSYLREADTDTQYF. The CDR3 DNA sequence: TGTGCCAGCAGTTATTTGCGGGAGGCGGACACAGATACGCAGTATTTT.

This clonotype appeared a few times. This CDR3 is CASSSLRGNSYEQYF. The CDR3 DNA reads TGTGCCAGCAGTTCTCTAAGGGGTAACTCCTACGAGCAGTACTTC. This chain uses TRBV5-4 with TRBJ2-7; TRBD1 might be the D (5 bases). The CDR3 sequence is 15 residues long. CDR1 and CDR2 from the germline V gene are SGHNT and YYREEE (reference sequence). V was pared by 5 bases and J by 0 bases, with 15 bases between.

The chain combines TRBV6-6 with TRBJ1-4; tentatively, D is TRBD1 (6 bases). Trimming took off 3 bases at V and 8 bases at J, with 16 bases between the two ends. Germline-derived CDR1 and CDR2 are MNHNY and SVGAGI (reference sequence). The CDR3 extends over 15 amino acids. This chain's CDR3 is CASSYAFGGHEKLFF. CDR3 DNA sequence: TGTGCCAGCAGTTATGCTTTCGGGGGGCACGAAAAACTGTTTTTT.

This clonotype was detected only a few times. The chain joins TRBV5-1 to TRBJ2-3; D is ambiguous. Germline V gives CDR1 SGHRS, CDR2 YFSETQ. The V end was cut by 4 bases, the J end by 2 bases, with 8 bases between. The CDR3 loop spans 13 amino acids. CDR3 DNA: TGCGCCAGCAGCCCGCTGGACACAGATACGCAGTATTTT. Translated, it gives CASSPLDTDTQYF.

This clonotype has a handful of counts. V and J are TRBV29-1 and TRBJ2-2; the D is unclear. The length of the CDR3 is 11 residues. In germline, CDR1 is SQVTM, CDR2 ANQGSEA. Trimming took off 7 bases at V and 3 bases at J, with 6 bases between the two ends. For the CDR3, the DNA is TGCAGCGCTGAGTACACCGGGGAGCTGTTTTTT. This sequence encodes CSAEYTGELFF.

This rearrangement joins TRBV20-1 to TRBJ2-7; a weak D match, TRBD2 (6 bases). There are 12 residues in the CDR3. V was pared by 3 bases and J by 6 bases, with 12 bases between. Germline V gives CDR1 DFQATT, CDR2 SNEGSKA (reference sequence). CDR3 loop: CSARAMGGEQYF. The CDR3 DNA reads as TGCAGTGCTAGGGCGATGGGGGGCGAGCAGTACTTC.

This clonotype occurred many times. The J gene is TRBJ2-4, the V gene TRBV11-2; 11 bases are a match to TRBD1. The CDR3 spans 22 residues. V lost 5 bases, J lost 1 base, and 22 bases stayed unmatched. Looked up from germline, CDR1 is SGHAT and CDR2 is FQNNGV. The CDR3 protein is CASSPIGREWTGGNFAKNIQYF. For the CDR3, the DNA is TGTGCCAGCAGCCCTATCGGCCGAGAATGGACAGGGGGCAATTTCGCCAAAAACATTCAGTACTTC.

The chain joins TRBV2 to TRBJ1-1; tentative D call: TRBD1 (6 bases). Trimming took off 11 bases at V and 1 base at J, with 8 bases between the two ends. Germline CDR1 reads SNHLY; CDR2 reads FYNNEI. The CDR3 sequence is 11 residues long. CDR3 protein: CAGGGNTEAFF. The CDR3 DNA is TGTGCCGGGGGCGGGAACACTGAAGCTTTCTTT.

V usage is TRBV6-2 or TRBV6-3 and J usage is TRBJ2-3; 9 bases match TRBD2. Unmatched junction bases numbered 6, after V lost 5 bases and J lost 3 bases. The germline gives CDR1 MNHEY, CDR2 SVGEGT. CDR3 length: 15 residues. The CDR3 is CASSLAGGRTDTQYF. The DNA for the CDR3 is TGTGCCAGCAGTCTGGCGGGAGGGAGGACAGATACGCAGTATTTT.

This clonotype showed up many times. The CDR3 sequence: CASSQDSGGWAAQYF. For the CDR3, the DNA is TGCGCCAGCAGCCAAGACTCCGGGGGCTGGGCGGCCCAGTACTTC. The chain has TRBV4-1 and TRBJ2-5; tentatively, D is TRBD1 or TRBD2 (6 bases each). Trimming took 0 bases from V and 9 from J, leaving 17 bases between them. The CDR3 runs 15 residues. The germline V gene encodes CDR1 MGHRA and CDR2 YSYEKL.

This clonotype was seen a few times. CDR3 nucleotide sequence: TGCAGTGCTAGAGAAGCCGGACAGGGGTTGCATTCCTACGAGCAGTACTTC. It specifies CSAREAGQGLHSYEQYF. The rearrangement uses TRBV20-1 and TRBJ2-7; TRBD1 matches at 9 bases. The ends lost 0 bases at V and 1 base at J; junction bases unmatched: 10. The germline V gene has CDR1 DFQATT and CDR2 SNEGSKA (reference sequence). The CDR3 is 17 residues long.

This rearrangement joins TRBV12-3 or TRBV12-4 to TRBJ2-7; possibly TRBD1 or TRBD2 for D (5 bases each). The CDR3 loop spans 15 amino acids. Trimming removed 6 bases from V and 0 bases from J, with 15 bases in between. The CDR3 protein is CASRYGTPASYEQYF. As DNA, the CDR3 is TGTGCCAGCAGATATGGGACGCCTGCCTCCTACGAGCAGTACTTC.

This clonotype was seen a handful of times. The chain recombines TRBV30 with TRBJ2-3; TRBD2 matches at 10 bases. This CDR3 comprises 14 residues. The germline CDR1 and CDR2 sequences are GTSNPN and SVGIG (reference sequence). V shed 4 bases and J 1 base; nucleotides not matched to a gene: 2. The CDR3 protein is CAWKTSGGTDTQYF. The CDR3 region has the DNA TGTGCCTGGAAAACTAGCGGGGGCACAGATACGCAGTATTTT.

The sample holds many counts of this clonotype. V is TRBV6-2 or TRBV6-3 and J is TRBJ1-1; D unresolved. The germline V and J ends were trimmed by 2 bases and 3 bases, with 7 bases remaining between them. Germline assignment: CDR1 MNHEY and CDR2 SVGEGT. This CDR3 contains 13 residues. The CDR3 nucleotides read TGTGCCAGCAGTTACGGCGGTTACACTGAAGCTTTCTTT. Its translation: CASSYGGYTEAFF.

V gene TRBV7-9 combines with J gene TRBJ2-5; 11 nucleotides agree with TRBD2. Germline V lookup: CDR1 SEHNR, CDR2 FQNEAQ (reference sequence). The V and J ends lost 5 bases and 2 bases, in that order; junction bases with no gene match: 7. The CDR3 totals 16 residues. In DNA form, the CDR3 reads TGTGCCAGCAGCACCCGACTAGCGGGGAGACAAGAGACCCAGTACTTC. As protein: CASSTRLAGRQETQYF.

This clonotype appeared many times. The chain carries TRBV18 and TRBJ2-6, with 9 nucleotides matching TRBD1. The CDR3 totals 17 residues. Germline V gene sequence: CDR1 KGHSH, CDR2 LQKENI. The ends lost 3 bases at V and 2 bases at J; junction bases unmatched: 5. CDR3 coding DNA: TGTGCCAGCTCACCCGGACAGGGGCTTGCTGGGGCCAACGTCCTGACTTTC. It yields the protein CASSPGQGLAGANVLTF.